Listed below are T cell receptor beta chains from one sample, sequenced in a study of blood T cell repertoires in COVID-19. Assay: immunoSEQ multiplex PCR; the TCRdb copy retains only in-frame clones and omits some. The sample holds about 250,000 clones, roughly 89% seen once. Sequencing input: peripheral blood. The receptors come from a man younger than 40 with acute or convalescent COVID-19. Each CDR3 is given with its conserved first and last residue. A D gene is named only where the DNA matches it firmly. The size entry is marked missing in some rows and otherwise reads once, few, many or a size class.

CDR3 DNA | CDR3 protein | clone size | D gene | J gene | V gene
TGTGCCAGCAGTCCTCCTCTTACAGGGACACAGTTCTTC | CASSPPLTGTQFF | NA | NA | TRBJ2-1 | TRBV11-3
TGTGCCAGCAGCTTGGCCCAAGAGAACAGGCACTATGGCTACACCTTC | CASSLAQENRHYGYTF | NA | NA | TRBJ1-2 | TRBV5-6
TGTGCCAGCAGCCACAGGGCTAGCGGGGGCGGAGAGACCCAGTACTTC | CASSHRASGGGETQYF | NA | TRBD2 | TRBJ2-5 | TRBV6-2/TRBV6-3
TGTGCCCAGGGGCGGGGGGCGAAATATGAAGCTTTCTTT | CAQGRGAKYEAFF | NA | NA | TRBJ1-1 | TRBV2
TGTGCCAGCAGCCCCGGGACTAGCAAAGAGACCCAGTACTTC | CASSPGTSKETQYF | NA | TRBD2 | TRBJ2-5 | TRBV7-6
TGTGCCAGCAGTTCGGACAGGCGGACAACTAATGAAAAACTGTTTTTT | CASSSDRRTTNEKLFF | NA | TRBD1 | TRBJ1-4 | TRBV6-5
TGTGCCAGCGCCATACCCGGCGAGCGGGAGGTCGCCGCACCCTACGAGCAGTACTTC | CASAIPGEREVAAPYEQYF | NA | TRBD2 | TRBJ2-7 | TRBV3-1/TRBV3-2
TGTGCCAGCATAACAGGGTCTCCACTTGAAGCTTTCTTT | CASITGSPLEAFF | NA | NA | TRBJ1-1 | TRBV28
TGTGCCAGCAGCGCATCTACAGCCGGGACAGGGTCTGGAAACACCATATATTTT | CASSASTAGTGSGNTIYF | few | TRBD1 | TRBJ1-3 | TRBV28
TGTGCCAGCTCACTAGTTACGGATGAGCAGTTCTTC | CASSLVTDEQFF | NA | NA | TRBJ2-1 | TRBV18
TGTGCCAGCAGCGTAACGACGGGGACTGAAGCTTTCTTT | CASSVTTGTEAFF | NA | NA | TRBJ1-1 | TRBV9
TGTGCCACAGAGGGGCAGGGGGGTCAGCCCCAGCATTTT | CATEGQGGQPQHF | NA | TRBD1 | TRBJ1-5 | TRBV24-1
TGTGCCAGCAGCTTGGGCGGGACAGGGGATCAGCCCCAGCATTTT | CASSLGGTGDQPQHF | NA | TRBD1 | TRBJ1-5 | TRBV5-5
TGTGCCAGCAGTTTATCGGGACAGGGGGTTCGTGGCTACACCTTC | CASSLSGQGVRGYTF | once | TRBD1 | TRBJ1-2 | TRBV28
TGCGCCAGCAGCCTTCCCGGCAGGGTTAACTACGAGCAGTACTTC | CASSLPGRVNYEQYF | NA | NA | TRBJ2-7 | TRBV4-1
TGTGCCAGCAGCTTAGGACAGGGCTATGGCTACACCTTC | CASSLGQGYGYTF | once | TRBD1 | TRBJ1-2 | TRBV7-8
TGCGCCAGCAGCCAAGAGGAACGGACAGGGTCGACAGATACGCAGTATTTT | CASSQEERTGSTDTQYF | NA | TRBD1 | TRBJ2-3 | TRBV4-1
TGCGCCAGCAGCTTGACTTACGGGACTATTACGCAGTATTTT | CASSLTYGTITQYF | NA | TRBD2 | TRBJ2-3 | TRBV5-1
TGTGCCAGCAGCAAAAGGGACAGTAGTCAGCCCCAGCATTTT | CASSKRDSSQPQHF | few | TRBD1 | TRBJ1-5 | TRBV3-1/TRBV3-2
TGTGCCAGCAGCTTCCAGGAGGAAAGGAACACTGAAGCTTTCTTT | CASSFQEERNTEAFF | NA | NA | TRBJ1-1 | TRBV5-4
TGTGCCAGCAGTGACCCTCTACTAGCGTCGTCCTACAATGAGCAGTTCTTC | CASSDPLLASSYNEQFF | NA | TRBD2 | TRBJ2-1 | TRBV6-4
TGTGCCAGCTCACCGGGACAGACCGATGGCTACACCTTC | CASSPGQTDGYTF | NA | TRBD1 | TRBJ1-2 | TRBV18
TGCGCCAGCAGCTCCCTTACAAACAAGAAGGAAAAACTGTTTTTT | CASSSLTNKKEKLFF | NA | NA | TRBJ1-4 | TRBV5-1
TGTGCCAGCAGCCGAAATCCTGGGACTAGCGGGAACAATGAGCAGTTCTTC | CASSRNPGTSGNNEQFF | NA | TRBD2 | TRBJ2-1 | TRBV4-2
TGTGCCAGCAGTTTACCCGGGACAGCTTCCTACGAGCAGTACTTC | CASSLPGTASYEQYF | NA | TRBD1 | TRBJ2-7 | TRBV27
TGTGCCAGCAGCCAGCGGGGATATAGCACAGATACGCAGTATTTT | CASSQRGYSTDTQYF | NA | NA | TRBJ2-3 | TRBV3-1/TRBV3-2
TGTGCCAGAAGCTCCGACGTATTAGGACTAGCGGGAGACTGCGGCACCGGGGAGCTGTTTTTT | CARSSDVLGLAGDCGTGELFF | NA | TRBD2 | TRBJ2-2 | TRBV5-3
TGCGCCAGCAGCTCCTCCTGGGGCATCAAAAATACGCAGTATTTT | CASSSSWGIKNTQYF | NA | NA | TRBJ2-3 | TRBV10-1
TGCGCCAGCAGCTGGGACAGGGGGCGCGGGGCCGAGCAGTACTTC | CASSWDRGRGAEQYF | NA | TRBD1 | TRBJ2-7 | TRBV5-1
TGTGCCAGCAGAAGCGGGGGGTTCAGCACAGATACGCAGTATTTT | CASRSGGFSTDTQYF | NA | TRBD2 | TRBJ2-3 | TRBV6-5
TGTGCCAGCAGGCCAGTTCGGGGGGCCGGGGAGCTGTTTTTT | CASRPVRGAGELFF | NA | TRBD2 | TRBJ2-2 | TRBV13
TGTGCCAGCAGTACCCTAGCGGGGGCAAGCCCCCAGTACTTC | CASSTLAGASPQYF | NA | TRBD2 | TRBJ2-5 | TRBV7-2
TGCGCCAGCGATCCGGGACTATGGACAGATACGCAGTATTTT | CASDPGLWTDTQYF | NA | TRBD2 | TRBJ2-3 | TRBV5-1
TGTGCCAGCAGCTTTGACAGAAACACCATATATTTT | CASSFDRNTIYF | NA | NA | TRBJ1-3 | TRBV7-6
TGTGCCTGGAGTGTTGGCAGGGGGTATAACTATGGCTACACCTTC | CAWSVGRGYNYGYTF | once | TRBD1 | TRBJ1-2 | TRBV30
TGTGCCAGCAGTCCCACCTTGGGGACAAGCGCTCGAGAGACCCAGTACTTC | CASSPTLGTSARETQYF | NA | NA | TRBJ2-5 | TRBV6-6
TGTGCCAGCAGCCCGTCTTGGGCCCAGCTAAGGGAGCAGTACTTC | CASSPSWAQLREQYF | few | NA | TRBJ2-7 | TRBV9
TGCAGCGTTAAATTCCGGGGAAGTGGCACAGATACGCAGTATTTT | CSVKFRGSGTDTQYF | NA | NA | TRBJ2-3 | TRBV29-1
TGTGCCAGCAGCCGGGACTTCTTCAATGAGCAGTTCTTC | CASSRDFFNEQFF | once | NA | TRBJ2-1 | TRBV6-4
TGTGCCAGCAGCTTAGATCCCCTAAAAGCGCGGGAGGGCCCAGATACGCAGTATTTT | CASSLDPLKAREGPDTQYF | NA | TRBD2 | TRBJ2-3 | TRBV11-3
TGTGCCAGCAGCCAAGGATTGCAGGGGGCAGAGACCCAGTACTTC | CASSQGLQGAETQYF | few | TRBD1 | TRBJ2-5 | TRBV14
TGTGCCTGGACCAAAAAGACTAGTCGGGAGGAGCAGTACTTC | CAWTKKTSREEQYF | NA | NA | TRBJ2-7 | TRBV30
TGTGCCAGTAGTGATAGCGGGAGGGGCTACGAGCAGTACTTC | CASSDSGRGYEQYF | NA | TRBD2 | TRBJ2-7 | TRBV19
TGTGCCAGCAGCTTGGTCAGTGAACCGATCCCACTCTTC | CASSLVSEPIPLF | NA | NA | TRBJ2-1 | TRBV5-4
TGCGCCAGCAGCCAGAGGACAGGGGATGGCTACACCTTC | CASSQRTGDGYTF | NA | TRBD1 | TRBJ1-2 | TRBV4-1
TGCAGCGTCCGGCAGCGGGAGGCCTACAATGAGCAGTTCTTC | CSVRQREAYNEQFF | NA | TRBD2 | TRBJ2-1 | TRBV29-1
TGTGCCAGCAGCTCTGACAGGGGGAGAAGGGCCAAAAACATTCAGTACTTC | CASSSDRGRRAKNIQYF | NA | TRBD1 | TRBJ2-4 | TRBV7-9
TGTGCCAGCAGCAAATCGGGGGGACCCTACAATGAGCAGTTCTTC | CASSKSGGPYNEQFF | once | TRBD2 | TRBJ2-1 | TRBV9
TGCGCCAGCAGCTCCGGGGTCCAAGAGACCCAGTACTTC | CASSSGVQETQYF | once | NA | TRBJ2-5 | TRBV5-1
TGCGCCAGCAGCCCCCTCGGACTCGGAGAAGCTTTCTTT | CASSPLGLGEAFF | NA | NA | TRBJ1-1 | TRBV5-1
TGTGCCAGCAGTTTGGGGGGTTGGGAACTGTTTTTT | CASSLGGWELFF | NA | NA | TRBJ1-4 | TRBV12-3/TRBV12-4
TGTGCCAGTAGTCCGGTCGGACAGGGCACCTACGAGCAGTACTTC | CASSPVGQGTYEQYF | NA | TRBD1 | TRBJ2-7 | TRBV19
TGTGCCAGCAGTTGGGCAACAGGGTCGGTGTACACTGAAGCTTTCTTT | CASSWATGSVYTEAFF | NA | NA | TRBJ1-1 | TRBV6-6